This entry concerns a single TCR beta chain. Germline CDR1 and CDR2: GTSNPN and SVGIG (reference sequence). The ends lost 2 bases at V and 1 base at J; junction bases unmatched: 7. The CDR3 extends over 15 amino acids. Together with a sample-barcoded 5' primer, a J-beta primer mix was included in a second PCR lasting about 7 to 12 cycles. TCRdb reprocessed the 5' RACE reads via MiXCR and lists one record per CDR3 protein. The table has some 920,000 distinct CDR3 sequences, just over 50% seen once; the top ten hold about a fifth. The data derive from a study of blood T cells in healthy people across ages.

The specimen sequenced was blood. The chain employs TRBV30 and TRBJ2-7; 8 nucleotides align to TRBD1. The clonotype was recovered from a woman aged 60-70 years in good health. The DNA of the CDR3 is TGTGCCTGGAGTCGAAGACGGGACAGGTCCTACGAGCAGTACTTC. Its translation is CAWSRRRDRSYEQYF. The whole variable domain, remainder taken from reference TRBV30 and TRBJ2-7, is SQTIHQWPATLVQPVGSPLSLECTVEGTSNPNLYWYRQAAGRGLQLLFYSVGIGQISSEVPQNLSASRPQDRQFILSSKKLLLSDSGFYLCAWSRRRDRSYEQYFGPGTRLTVT.